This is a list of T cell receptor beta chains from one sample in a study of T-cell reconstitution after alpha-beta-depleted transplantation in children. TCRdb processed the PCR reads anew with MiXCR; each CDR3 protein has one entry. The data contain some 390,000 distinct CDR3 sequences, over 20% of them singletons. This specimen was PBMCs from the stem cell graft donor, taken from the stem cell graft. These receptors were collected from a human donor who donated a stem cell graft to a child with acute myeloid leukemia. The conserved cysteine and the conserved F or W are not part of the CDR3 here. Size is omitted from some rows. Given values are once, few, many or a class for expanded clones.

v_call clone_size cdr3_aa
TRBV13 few ASSSPAQGLGELLY
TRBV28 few ASSLRGLGSYNEQF
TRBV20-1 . SARDPGEVSEAF
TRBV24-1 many ATSDDRDYNEQF
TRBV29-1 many SVEDLAGGAREQY
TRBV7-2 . ASSQGVGTGNSPLH
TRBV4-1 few ASSQDGRAWDEQF
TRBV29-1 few SVEGGLSDTQY
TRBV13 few ASSKGAVSTGEQF
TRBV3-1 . ASSHSPGLAADTQY
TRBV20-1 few SARDMVPAVGKDHNEQF
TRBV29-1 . SVELPSGRDDTQY
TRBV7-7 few ASSRTPNTEAF
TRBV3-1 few ASSQGGSAAYNEQF
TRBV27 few ASSQGPGQGFGYEQY
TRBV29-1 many SVGQWGLTAEQY
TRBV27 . ASSRTTGLAGELF
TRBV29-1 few SVMPTSGRTDTQY
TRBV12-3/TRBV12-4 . ASKGGQTEAF
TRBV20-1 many SARGSGPKGYT
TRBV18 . ASSPELAGGKGEQF
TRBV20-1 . SASGGAETQY
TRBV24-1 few ATSDPAAGTYNEQF
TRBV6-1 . ASARGSSTEAF
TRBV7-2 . ASSLGKGGLANYGYT
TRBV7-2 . ASSLSRTSAVYEQY
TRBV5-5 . ASSSFGDSPIHNEQF
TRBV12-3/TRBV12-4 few ASSSGANQPQH
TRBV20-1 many SARDYRTAATNEKLF
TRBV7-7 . ASSLSGTGLSNYGYT
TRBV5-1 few ASSWMGQGAYGYT
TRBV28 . ASVLGTASYNEQF
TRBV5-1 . ASRREGPSSYNEQF
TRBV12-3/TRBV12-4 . ASSGTGVNTEAF
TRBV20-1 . SSFGLAKNIQY
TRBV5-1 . ASRSGSGLDEQY
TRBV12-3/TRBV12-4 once ASSYGGLGQPQH
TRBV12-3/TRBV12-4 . ASSLDLPLGEQY
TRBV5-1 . ASSLERSGSEQF
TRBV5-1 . ASSLLSEDTQY
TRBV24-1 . ATSDNGEATNEKLF
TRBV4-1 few ASSHPYNEQF